Shown below are 9 T cell receptor beta chains from a single sample sequenced in a study of cytomegalovirus exposure and HLA in healthy donors. Primers included in the PCR were 60 Vbeta and 13 Jbeta primers. Assay used: immunoSEQ multiplex PCR; TCRdb lists only in-frame clones, some missing. The sample lists 120,000 to 150,000 clones, approximately 80% occurring once. The specimen sequenced was PBMCs. The origin of the receptors is a male donor in good health and CMV-seropositive.

The chain has TRBV6-1 and TRBJ1-6; 12 nucleotides line up with TRBD1. The V gene's germline CDR1 is MNHNS and CDR2 SASEGT. J lost 9 bases, V lost 2 bases, and 5 bases had no gene match. This CDR3 is built from 16 residues. Written as DNA, the CDR3 is TGTGCCAGCAGTGAAAGGGGACAGGGGGCCTTTTCACCCCTCCACTTT. Translation gives CASSERGQGAFSPLHF.

The V gene is TRBV19, the J gene TRBJ2-1, with 9 nucleotides matching TRBD2. This CDR3 spans 13 amino acids. Germline CDR1 LNHDA, CDR2 SQIVND (reference sequence). V dropped 8 bases and J dropped 7; count of bases not matched to a gene: 6. The CDR3 loop is CASGGRAVNEQFF. Written as DNA, the CDR3 is TGTGCCAGTGGCGGGAGGGCGGTGAATGAGCAGTTCTTC. The variable domain in full, with the rest retrieved from reference TRBV19 and TRBJ2-1, is DGGITQSPKYLFRKEGQNVTLSCEQNLNHDAMYWYRQDPGQGLRLIYYSQIVNDFQKGDIAEGYSVSREKKESFPLTVTSAQKNPTAFYLCASGGRAVNEQFFGPGTRLTVL.

This sequence joins TRBV5-1 and TRBJ1-1; D call uncertain. This CDR3 is built from 13 residues. CDR1 SGHRS and CDR2 YFSETQ come from the germline V gene. The V end was cut by 2 bases, the J end by 6 bases, with 11 bases between. Written as DNA, the CDR3 is TGCGCCAGCAGCTTCAATCAACAGCCTGAAGCTTTCTTT. This encodes CASSFNQQPEAFF.

The V and J genes are TRBV7-6 and TRBJ2-7, with TRBD2 identical over 8 bases. In germline, CDR1 is SGHVS, CDR2 FNYEAQ. CDR3 length equals 16 residues. J gave up 4 bases and V 5 bases, and 13 bases lay outside the gene matches. The CDR3 loop is CASSQWSGRNIYEQYF. The CDR3 DNA sequence: TGTGCCAGCAGCCAGTGGAGCGGGAGAAACATTTACGAGCAGTACTTC.

The chain combines TRBV10-1 with TRBJ2-7; TRBD1 matches at 9 bases. This CDR3 region has 15 residues. Losses at the gene ends were 6 bases for V and 3 bases for J; bases not matched to a gene: 9. Germline V gives CDR1 WNHNN, CDR2 SYGVQD (reference sequence). Here the CDR3 DNA reads TGCGCCAGCAGCCAACCGGGACAGGGACACTACGAGCAGTACTTC. Its translation is CASSQPGQGHYEQYF.

The chain carries TRBV25-1 and TRBJ2-1, with TRBD2 identical over 11 bases. The CDR3 runs to 15 residues. Unmatched junction bases numbered 8, after V lost 8 bases and J lost 5 bases. CDR1 is MGHDK and CDR2 is SYGVNS in the germline V gene. The CDR3 protein is CASGGGTSGHNEQFF. The CDR3 DNA sequence: TGTGCCAGCGGGGGGGGGACTAGCGGACACAATGAGCAGTTCTTC. Full variable domain (remainder filled in from reference TRBV25-1 and TRBJ2-1): EADIYQTPRYLVIGTGKKITLECSQTMGHDKMYWYQQDPGMELHLIHYSYGVNSTEKGDLSSESTVSRIRTEHFPLTLESARPSHTSQYLCASGGGTSGHNEQFFGPGTRLTVL.

J is TRBJ1-1 and V is TRBV7-9, with TRBD1 identical over 8 bases. The CDR3 is made up of 15 amino acids. Trimming cost V 2 bases and J 3 bases; bases outside gene matches: 5. The germline V gene has CDR1 SEHNR and CDR2 FQNEAQ (reference sequence). This chain's CDR3 is CASSLIPTGDTEAFF. CDR3 coding DNA: TGTGCCAGCAGCTTAATACCGACAGGGGACACTGAAGCTTTCTTT.

This clone has just a few counts. The chain employs TRBV6-4 and TRBJ2-5; perhaps TRBD2 as D (5 bases). Germline V gene sequence: CDR1 MRHNA, CDR2 SNTAGT. V was cut by 3 bases and J by 13 bases, with 18 bases left in between. This CDR3 is built from 13 residues. The CDR3 DNA reads as TGTGCCAGCAGTGAAGGGTTTACTAGTTTCCCGTACTTC. This gives the protein CASSEGFTSFPYF.

The chain's CDR3 is CAWSVLFLNNEQFF. For the CDR3, the DNA is TGTGCCTGGAGTGTACTATTTTTAAACAATGAGCAGTTCTTC. The V call is TRBV30, the J call TRBJ2-1; no reliable D call. The germline V gene encodes CDR1 GTSNPN and CDR2 SVGIG (reference sequence). The CDR3 extends over 14 amino acids. V was clipped by 0 bases and J by 5 bases, with 11 bases between them.